These 10 T cell receptor beta chains were all obtained from the same sample, sequenced in a study of blood T cell repertoires in COVID-19. This table comes from immunoSEQ multiplex PCR, and its TCRdb copy is limited to in-frame clones, with some not included. This table holds approximately 300,000 clones, roughly nine tenths found once. The sequencing sample was made of peripheral blood. These receptors originate from a man aged 18 to 29 with active or convalescent COVID-19.

The V gene is TRBV27, the J gene TRBJ1-2; D gene unclear. CDR1 and CDR2 from the germline V gene are MNHEY and SMNVEV (reference sequence). Trimming took off 11 bases at V and 8 bases at J, with 12 bases between the two ends. This CDR3 contains 10 residues. CDR3 sequence reads: CACGLGGYTF. The CDR3 coding sequence is TGTGCCTGCGGGCTGGGGGGCTACACCTTC.

The V gene is TRBV7-6, the J gene TRBJ1-4; D remains unclear. With 1 base removed from V and 8 bases from J, the gap between germline ends came to 5 bases. The CDR3 extends over 12 amino acids. Germline CDR1 SGHVS, CDR2 FNYEAQ. CDR3 amino acids: CASSLEEEKLFF. CDR3 nucleotide sequence: TGTGCCAGCAGCTTAGAGGAGGAAAAACTGTTTTTT.

This chain links TRBV4-3 with TRBJ2-5, with TRBD2 as a possible D gene (5 bases). The CDR3 length is 16 residues. With 3 bases removed from V and 2 bases from J, the gap between germline ends came to 16 bases. Germline CDR1 LGHNA, CDR2 YSLEER. The CDR3 loop is CASSQGGGTGQETQYF. The DNA for the CDR3 is TGCGCCAGCAGCCAGGGCGGAGGAACTGGGCAAGAGACCCAGTACTTC.

The chain couples TRBV6-2 or TRBV6-3 to TRBJ1-2; TRBD1 matches 7 bases. Germline CDR1 reads MNHEY; CDR2 reads SVGEGT. CDR3 size: 15 residues. The trim removed 2 bases at V and 7 bases at J, leaving 10 bases unmatched. CDR3 in amino acids: CASSYGDSQIRGYTF. As DNA, the CDR3 is TGTGCCAGCAGTTACGGGGACAGCCAAATTCGTGGCTACACCTTC.

About this clone: The sample holds other DNA sequences that translate to the same CDR3. V gene TRBV7-2 combines with J gene TRBJ2-7, with D perhaps matching TRBD2 (5 bases). V lost 1 base to trimming and J lost 7 bases, with 11 bases between them. The CDR3 has 13 amino acids. CDR1 is SGHTA, CDR2 FQGNSA, per germline. In nucleotides, the CDR3 is TGTGCCAGCAGCTTAGATCGTCGCGGGGAGCAGTACTTC. It yields the protein CASSLDRRGEQYF.

The chain recombines TRBV18 with TRBJ1-1, with D maybe TRBD1 (6 bases). Germline lookup yields CDR1 KGHSH and CDR2 LQKENI. The CDR3 length is 16 residues. The ends were cut back, 2 bases at V and 0 bases at J, with 13 bases in the middle. CDR3 in amino acids: CASSPFPAGVNTEAFF. In nucleotides, the CDR3 is TGTGCCAGCTCACCATTCCCAGCAGGGGTGAACACTGAAGCTTTCTTT.

This rearrangement joins TRBV28 to TRBJ2-7, with a possible D match to TRBD2 (6 bases). The V end lost 2 bases, the J end lost 0 bases, and 11 bases lay between the germline ends. The CDR3 covers 15 residues. Per germline, CDR1 MDHEN and CDR2 SYDVKM. Here the CDR3 reads CASSLGPGVSYEQYF. The DNA of the CDR3 is TGTGCCAGCAGTTTAGGGCCGGGGGTCTCCTACGAGCAGTACTTC.

The gene calls are TRBV28 and TRBJ1-2; the match to TRBD1 covers 9 bases. J gave up 8 bases and V 1 base, and 5 bases lay outside the gene matches. From germline, CDR1 is MDHEN and CDR2 SYDVKM. CDR3 length: 14 amino acids. The CDR3 DNA is TGTGCCAGCAGTTTATTCGGGACAGGGAGGGGCTACACCTTC. It is translated as CASSLFGTGRGYTF.

The rearrangement joins TRBV20-1 to TRBJ1-5; perhaps TRBD1 as D (6 bases). This CDR3 contains 15 residues. CDR1 DFQATT and CDR2 SNEGSKA come from the germline V gene (reference sequence). V lost 3 bases and J lost 4, with 16 bases in between. For the CDR3, the DNA is TGCAGTGCTAGTACCTCGACAGGTCGGAATCAGCCCCAGCATTTT. Translated, it gives CSASTSTGRNQPQHF.

The V gene is TRBV6-5, the J gene TRBJ1-5, with 10 nucleotides matching TRBD1. The ends lost 5 bases at V and 7 bases at J; junction bases unmatched: 5. The V gene's germline CDR1 is MNHEY and CDR2 SVGAGI. This CDR3 comprises 14 residues. The CDR3 DNA sequence: TGTGCCAGCAGTCGACAGGGGGCTGAACAGCCCCAGCATTTT. Protein sequence: CASSRQGAEQPQHF.